A selection of T cell receptor beta chains follows, all from one sample in a study of vaccination effects on CD4 cells after COVID-19. TCRdb's table, derived via immunoSEQ multiplex PCR, lists solely in-frame clones and lacks some. The sample holds around 50,000 clones, around 70% seen once. No antigen has been identified for these receptors. Sequenced material: CD4+ T cells from PBMCs cultured without peptide, taken after COVID-19 vaccination. Receptors were obtained from a human donor who had a prior SARS-CoV-2 infection. Both conserved end residues are part of each CDR3. A D gene is named only where the DNA matches it firmly. Expanded clones get a size class; other rows say once, few or many, or leave the size out.

CDR3 length,D gene,V gene,J gene,clone size,CDR3 protein,CDR3 DNA
15,-,TRBV7-3,TRBJ1-1,-,CASSLTGSMNTEAFF,TGTGCCAGCAGCTTAACTGGCAGCATGAACACTGAAGCTTTCTTT
15,TRBD1,TRBV3-1/TRBV3-2,TRBJ1-5,-,CASSQTGISNQPQHF,TGTGCCAGCAGCCAGACAGGGATCAGCAATCAGCCCCAGCATTTT
13,-,TRBV12-3/TRBV12-4,TRBJ2-5,once,CASSITGQETQYF,TGTGCCAGCAGTATTACAGGCCAAGAGACCCAGTACTTC
15,-,TRBV3-1/TRBV3-2,TRBJ2-3,few,CASSLTGARTDTQYF,TGTGCCAGCAGCCTTACTGGGGCACGCACAGATACGCAGTATTTT
17,TRBD2,TRBV7-6,TRBJ2-3,-,CASSPRLVASGGGTQYF,TGTGCCAGCAGCCCCCGGTTGGTTGCTAGCGGGGGTGGTACGCAGTATTTT
14,-,TRBV21-1,TRBJ2-7,-,CASSKPPGSYEQYF,TGTGCCAGCAGCAAACCGCCCGGGTCTTACGAGCAGTACTTC
15,TRBD2,TRBV7-9,TRBJ2-2,-,CASSRTSVVTGELFF,TGTGCCAGCAGCCGGACTAGCGTTGTCACCGGGGAGCTGTTTTTT
18,TRBD2,TRBV19,TRBJ2-1,-,CASSNYLSTSGRTAEQFF,TGTGCCAGTAGCAATTACCTGTCTACTAGCGGGAGGACGGCTGAGCAGTTCTTC
14,-,TRBV2,TRBJ1-1,-,CASEQGQVNTEAFF,TGTGCCAGCGAACAGGGTCAGGTGAACACTGAAGCTTTCTTT
16,-,TRBV28,TRBJ2-5,-,CASSHGGRPPWETQYF,TGTGCCAGCAGCCACGGGGGACGTCCACCCTGGGAGACCCAGTACTTC
15,-,TRBV14,TRBJ1-4,-,CASSQEGGAGEKLFF,TGTGCCAGCAGCCAAGAAGGCGGGGCAGGGGAAAAACTGTTTTTT
15,-,TRBV2,TRBJ2-2,-,CASTEMDTRTGELFF,TGTGCCAGCACCGAAATGGACACGCGCACCGGGGAGCTGTTTTTT
12,TRBD1,TRBV10-3,TRBJ2-7,-,CAVGTGGAEQYF,TGTGCCGTCGGGACAGGGGGCGCGGAGCAGTACTTC
14,TRBD1,TRBV6-5,TRBJ2-1,-,CASSRDRGFDEQFF,TGTGCCAGCAGCCGGGACAGGGGATTTGATGAGCAGTTCTTC
13,-,TRBV30,TRBJ2-5,-,CAWSVGFQETQYF,TGTGCCTGGAGTGTGGGGTTCCAAGAGACCCAGTACTTC
13,TRBD2,TRBV4-2,TRBJ2-3,-,CASSERGGNTQYF,TGTGCCAGCAGTGAGCGGGGTGGGAATACGCAGTATTTT
16,-,TRBV9,TRBJ2-6,-,CASSVASYSGANVLTF,TGTGCCAGCAGCGTAGCATCGTACTCTGGGGCCAACGTCCTGACTTTC
17,TRBD1,TRBV2,TRBJ2-4,-,CASSEGGLTGDPNIQYF,TGTGCCAGCAGTGAAGGAGGCCTAACAGGGGACCCAAACATTCAGTACTTC
16,TRBD2,TRBV3-1/TRBV3-2,TRBJ2-7,-,CASSPPRRAGAYEQYF,TGTGCCAGCAGCCCCCCAAGGAGAGCGGGGGCCTACGAGCAGTACTTC
16,TRBD2,TRBV10-3,TRBJ2-7,-,CAISEGGLAGIYEQYF,TGTGCCATCAGTGAGGGGGGACTAGCGGGCATCTACGAGCAGTACTTC
13,-,TRBV5-5,TRBJ1-1,few,CASSFGANTEAFF,TGTGCCAGCAGCTTCGGGGCGAACACTGAAGCTTTCTTT
14,-,TRBV11-1,TRBJ1-1,once,CASSKTLKNTEAFF,TGTGCCAGCAGCAAGACACTCAAGAACACTGAAGCTTTCTTT
18,-,TRBV6-7,TRBJ1-4,few,CASSYICHRRATNEKLFF,TGTGCCAGCAGTTACATTTGTCACAGGAGAGCAACTAATGAAAAACTGTTTTTT